The rows below give T cell receptor beta chains drawn from one sample of a study of T cells in Graves' hyperthyroidism and ophthalmopathy. One entry per CDR3 protein, called by TCRdb with MiXCR from the multiplex PCR reads. The repertoire holds a few hundred thousand distinct CDR3 sequences, with 15% to 19% as singletons. The sample taken for sequencing was blood. The receptors stem from a woman aged 30 to 39 with Graves' hyperthyroidism. CDR3s include the opening cysteine and the closing phenylalanine or tryptophan.

TRBV11-2	TRBJ2-1	CASSLKVRVQLGAMNEQFF
TRBV20-1	TRBJ2-1	CSAPTSKGGLHMNEQFF
TRBV15	TRBJ2-3	CATRRRTSSTDTQYF
TRBV29-1	TRBJ1-2	CSVEDRRAPGPGTSNYGYTF
TRBV3-1	TRBJ2-2	CASSQETRVPGELFF
TRBV28	TRBJ2-2	CASRKRGRELFF
TRBV24-1	TRBJ2-5	CATSDIRGLRETQYF
TRBV20-1	TRBJ2-7	CSATQGYEQYF
TRBV5-1	TRBJ2-1	CASSSPPGLAGVNEQFF
TRBV19	TRBJ2-7	CASSRSSGTYEQYF
TRBV3-1	TRBJ2-5	CASSQDYRGGETQYF
TRBV2	TRBJ2-2	CASSDRVPVTGELFF
TRBV29-1	TRBJ2-1	CSVEPSGRGGNEQFF
TRBV4-1	TRBJ1-3	CASSPDSSSGNTIYF
TRBV30	TRBJ1-3	CAWSLTGGVGNTIYF
TRBV7-6	TRBJ2-2	CASSLGRTGTNTGELFF
TRBV30	TRBJ2-7	CAWTGTGSYEQYF
TRBV4-1	TRBJ2-1	CASTSGTGVLYEQFF
TRBV29-1	TRBJ2-1	CSAETSGSIQFF
TRBV30	TRBJ2-7	CAWSGGPYEQYF